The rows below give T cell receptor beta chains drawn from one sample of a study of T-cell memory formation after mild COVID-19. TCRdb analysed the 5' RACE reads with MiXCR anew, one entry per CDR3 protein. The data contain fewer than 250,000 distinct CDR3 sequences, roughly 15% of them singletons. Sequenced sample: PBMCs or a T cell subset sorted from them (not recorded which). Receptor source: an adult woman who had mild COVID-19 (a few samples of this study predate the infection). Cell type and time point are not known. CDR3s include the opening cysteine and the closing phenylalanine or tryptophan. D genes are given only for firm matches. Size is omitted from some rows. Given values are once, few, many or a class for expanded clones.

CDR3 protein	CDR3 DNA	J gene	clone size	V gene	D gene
CASSLDGARNQPQHF	TGTGCCAGCAGCTTAGACGGGGCCCGTAATCAGCCCCAGCATTTT	TRBJ1-5	few	TRBV7-6	NA
CASSSMNTGELFF	TGTGCCAGCAGTTCAATGAACACCGGGGAGCTGTTTTTT	TRBJ2-2	few	TRBV12-3/TRBV12-4	NA
CASSVRQGVDYGYTF	TGCGCCAGCAGCGTTCGACAGGGGGTGGACTATGGCTACACCTTC	TRBJ1-2	many	TRBV4-3	TRBD1
CASSRSLAGDYEQYF	TGTGCCAGCAGCCGATCACTAGCGGGGGACTACGAGCAGTACTTC	TRBJ2-7	many	TRBV4-2	TRBD2
CASSHPTGTGNNEQFF	TGTGCCAGCAGCCATCCCACCGGGACAGGGAACAATGAGCAGTTCTTC	TRBJ2-1	NA	TRBV7-6	TRBD1
CASSIRDSYTDTQYF	TGTGCCAGCAGTATAAGGGACAGTTACACAGATACGCAGTATTTT	TRBJ2-3	few	TRBV2	TRBD1
CASSRERTSSTGNTIYF	TGTGCCAGCAGCCGGGAGAGGACTTCTTCCACCGGAAACACCATATATTTT	TRBJ1-3	NA	TRBV7-2	NA
CASSYLRQGSNEQFF	TGTGCCAGCAGTTACCTCCGACAGGGATCCAATGAGCAGTTCTTC	TRBJ2-1	NA	TRBV6-5	TRBD1
CSASVTGELFF	TGCAGCGCATCAGTGACCGGGGAGCTGTTTTTT	TRBJ2-2	few	TRBV29-1	NA
CASSRPRSHEQYF	TGTGCCAGCAGCCGGCCTAGGTCCCACGAGCAGTACTTC	TRBJ2-7	NA	TRBV3-1	NA
CASSYLAGTSERGEQYF	TGTGCCAGCAGTTACCTTGCCGGGACTAGCGAGCGAGGGGAGCAGTACTTC	TRBJ2-7	NA	TRBV6-2/TRBV6-3	TRBD2
CASSFFAGGGDETQYF	TGTGCCAGCAGTTTTTTTGCGGGGGGAGGGGATGAGACCCAGTACTTC	TRBJ2-5	few	TRBV12-3/TRBV12-4	TRBD2
CASSFEGNTGELFF	TGTGCCAGCAGCTTCGAGGGGAACACCGGGGAGCTGTTTTTT	TRBJ2-2	NA	TRBV5-4	NA
CASSPLAGVTREQYF	TGTGCCAGCAGTCCACTAGCGGGAGTCACCCGGGAGCAGTACTTC	TRBJ2-7	few	TRBV6-1	TRBD2
CASSQYGGSGELFF	TGTGCCAGCTCACAATACGGCGGCTCGGGGGAGCTGTTTTTT	TRBJ2-2	NA	TRBV18	NA
CASSLPTDTQYF	TGCGCCAGCAGCTTGCCCACAGATACGCAGTATTTT	TRBJ2-3	many	TRBV5-1	NA
CSARVLAGYIQYF	TGCAGTGCTAGAGTTCTAGCAGGGTACATTCAGTACTTC	TRBJ2-4	NA	TRBV20-1	NA
CASSLHTTGANVLTF	TGCGCCAGCAGCCTCCATACCACTGGGGCCAACGTCCTGACTTTC	TRBJ2-6	few	TRBV4-3	NA
CASSFRDRGTDTQYF	TGTGCCAGCAGTTTCCGGGACAGGGGAACAGATACGCAGTATTTT	TRBJ2-3	few	TRBV13	TRBD1
CASSQTRGHNQPQHF	TGTGCCAGCAGCCAGACCCGGGGGCACAATCAGCCCCAGCATTTT	TRBJ1-5	NA	TRBV3-1	NA
CASSLALVGGTNEKLFF	TGTGCCAGCAGCTTAGCGCTAGTCGGGGGAACTAATGAAAAACTGTTTTTT	TRBJ1-4	few	TRBV7-9	NA
CASSPDRTAGNTIYF	TGTGCCAGCTCACCCGACAGAACCGCTGGAAACACCATATATTTT	TRBJ1-3	NA	TRBV18	NA
CASSSSRTGTETQYF	TGTGCCAGCAGCTCGTCCCGGACAGGGACGGAGACCCAGTACTTC	TRBJ2-5	few	TRBV27	TRBD1
CASSLWVNQETQYF	TGTGCCAGCAGTTTATGGGTGAACCAAGAGACCCAGTACTTC	TRBJ2-5	many	TRBV12-3/TRBV12-4	NA
CASSLAGTDSNQPQHF	TGTGCCAGCAGCTTAGCCGGGACAGATAGCAATCAGCCCCAGCATTTT	TRBJ1-5	few	TRBV7-2	TRBD1
CSASRSNSNQPQHF	TGCAGTGCTAGTCGTAGCAATAGCAATCAGCCCCAGCATTTT	TRBJ1-5	NA	TRBV20-1	NA
CASSQGFNRNSNQPQHF	TGTGCCAGCAGCCAGGGATTCAACAGAAATAGCAATCAGCCCCAGCATTTT	TRBJ1-5	NA	TRBV4-2	NA
CASTSARDYEQYF	TGTGCCAGCACCTCCGCCAGGGACTACGAGCAGTACTTC	TRBJ2-7	few	TRBV2	NA
CASSYSGSLGEAFF	TGTGCCAGCAGTTACTCAGGCAGTTTGGGTGAAGCTTTCTTT	TRBJ1-1	many	TRBV6-5	NA